The 22 T cell receptor beta chains below come from one sample, sequenced in a study of Ad26.COV2.S vaccination and SARS-CoV-2 variants (dated by TCRdb to the early 2020s). The treatment or condition label here, explained by the study, means: around 19 received Ad26.COV2.S at low or high dose, single or two shots; roughly five received placebo; per-sample allocation not given. Repertoires of vaccine and placebo recipients were sequenced from samples collected on day 63 after the first injection. Libraries were constructed by the immunoSEQ multiplex PCR assay. TCRdb provides this immuneACCESS table in a form limited to in-frame rearrangements. Some clones are lacking; in checked studies, under half of them reflect an unresolved V gene, and why the rest are absent is not known. Recorded for this sample are some 340,000 clones; roughly 80% of them occurred a single time. The ten largest clones represent 2% to 2.5% of the sample.

This sample comprised peripheral blood, obtained in a trial of Ad26.COV2.S vaccine versus placebo. These receptors all stem from a person between 18 and 60 years old who received the Ad26.COV2.S COVID-19 vaccine or a placebo.

The chain uses TRBV11-2 and TRBJ2-7; D not certain. V was clipped by 1 base and J by 4 bases, with 20 bases between them. CDR1 and CDR2 (germline): SGHAT, FQNNGV. The CDR3 covers 17 residues. Written as DNA, the CDR3 is TGTGCCAGCAGCTTAGGACGGATAGGACCGAAGAGTTACGAGCAGTACTTC. It encodes CASSLGRIGPKSYEQYF.

This rearrangement joins TRBV28 to TRBJ1-4; D unclear. CDR3 length: 13 residues. Germline CDR1 reads MDHEN; CDR2 reads SYDVKM. Trimming pared 6 bases from V and 0 bases from J, leaving 5 bases between. DNA for the CDR3: TGTGCCAGCAGGGGTGCAACTAATGAAAAACTGTTTTTT. It is translated as CASRGATNEKLFF.

This rearrangement joins TRBV6-5 to TRBJ1-1; D might be TRBD1 (5 bases). Germline V lookup: CDR1 MNHEY, CDR2 SVGAGI. The V and J ends lost 7 bases and 5 bases respectively, with 17 bases between them. This CDR3 is built from 14 residues. CDR3 in amino acids: CASTRIGGSTEAFF. CDR3 DNA sequence: TGTGCCAGCACCAGAATTGGGGGGTCGACTGAAGCTTTCTTT.

The chain links TRBV12-5 to TRBJ1-1; D gene unclear. The CDR3 sequence is 18 residues long. Trimming removed 5 bases at V and 0 bases at J, with 22 bases between. Germline CDR1 reads LGHNT; CDR2 reads FRNRAP. The CDR3 region has the DNA TGTGCTAGTGGTCCGACCCCCCGGGGTGGAAACTTGAACACTGAAGCTTTCTTT. This encodes CASGPTPRGGNLNTEAFF. Variable domain in full (rest from reference TRBV12-5 and TRBJ1-1): DARVTQTPRHKVTEMGQEVTMRCQPILGHNTVFWYRQTMMQGLELLAYFRNRAPLDDSGMPKDRFSAEMPDATLATLKIQPSEPRDSAVYFCASGPTPRGGNLNTEAFFGQGTRLTVV.

This chain uses TRBV11-2 with TRBJ2-1; TRBD2 matches at 11 bases. The CDR3 runs to 15 residues. Germline V CDR1 and CDR2: SGHAT, FQNNGV. With V trimmed by 5 bases and J by 2 bases, 2 bases remained unmatched. Written as DNA, the CDR3 is TGTGCCAGCAGCCCGGGACTAGCGGCCTACAATGAGCAGTTCTTC. Encoded protein: CASSPGLAAYNEQFF.

This clone was found once. This chain uses TRBV5-4 with TRBJ2-5; no clear D gene. The CDR3 runs to 13 residues. Trimming shortened V by 2 bases and J by 4 bases, and 9 bases separated the two germline ends. The germline V gene encodes CDR1 SGHNT and CDR2 YYREEE (reference sequence). This CDR3 is CASSFPSRETQYF. CDR3 in DNA: TGTGCCAGCAGCTTTCCCAGCCGAGAGACCCAGTACTTC.

This chain links TRBV5-1 with TRBJ2-5; TRBD2 aligns across 10 bases. There are 17 residues in the CDR3. V was clipped by 0 bases and J by 1 base; unmatched bases: 6. Germline loops: CDR1 SGHRS, CDR2 YFSETQ. The CDR3 here is CASSLVAGGTLQETQYF. The CDR3 coding sequence is TGCGCCAGCAGCTTGGTAGCGGGGGGAACCCTCCAAGAGACCCAGTACTTC.

The chain couples TRBV30 to TRBJ2-3, with D hard to call. This CDR3 is built from 11 residues. Trimming removed 1 base from V and 5 bases from J, with 4 bases in between. Germline values: CDR1 GTSNPN, CDR2 SVGIG (reference sequence). CDR3 bases: TGTGCCTGGAGTGAGCGAGATACGCAGTATTTT. This gives the protein CAWSERDTQYF.

V gene TRBV7-8 combines with J gene TRBJ1-1, with D uncertain. In germline, CDR1 is SGHVS, CDR2 FQNEAQ. The V gene lost 5 bases and the J gene lost 0 bases, with 7 bases spanning the gap. There are 13 residues in the CDR3. The CDR3 loop reads CASSRNLNTEAFF. Written as DNA, the CDR3 is TGTGCCAGCAGCCGGAATTTGAACACTGAAGCTTTCTTT.

The rearrangement links TRBV28 to TRBJ1-1, with D uncertain. The germline gives CDR1 MDHEN, CDR2 SYDVKM. V was clipped by 7 bases and J by 0 bases, with 9 bases between them. There are 13 residues in the CDR3. Here the CDR3 DNA reads TGTGCCAGCAAGGACCCCTTGAACACTGAAGCTTTCTTT. Its protein is CASKDPLNTEAFF.

Concerning this clone itself: Other DNA sequences in this sample translate to the same CDR3. The CDR3, as DNA: TGTGCCAGCAGCCAAGTACGGGGCGGGGAGCTGTTTTTT. Protein: CASSQVRGGELFF. The V gene is TRBV14, the J gene TRBJ2-2; possibly TRBD2 for D (5 bases). The CDR3 has 13 residues. Germline values: CDR1 SGHDN, CDR2 FVKESK. V was cut by 1 base and J by 7 bases, with 7 bases left in between.

V usage is TRBV9 and J usage is TRBJ2-3; 8 positions match TRBD2. Germline CDR1 and CDR2: SGDLS and YYNGEE. The CDR3 extends over 18 amino acids. Losses at the gene ends were 7 bases for V and 4 bases for J; bases not matched to a gene: 20. CDR3 sequence (DNA): TGTGCCAGCGCCTCCCCCCTCCTAGCGGGCCCAGAGGCAGATACGCAGTATTTT. It yields the protein CASASPLLAGPEADTQYF.

V usage is TRBV5-4 and J usage is TRBJ1-1, with D possibly matching TRBD1 (6 bases). V lost 0 bases and J lost 8, with 14 bases in between. There are 14 residues in the CDR3. The germline V gene has CDR1 SGHNT and CDR2 YYREEE (reference sequence). CDR3 nucleotides: TGTGCCAGCAGCTTGGGGCCGGGGGCGTGGGAAGCTTTCTTT. Translated, it gives CASSLGPGAWEAFF.

V usage is TRBV19 and J usage is TRBJ1-1; TRBD1 is a possible D gene (5 bases). The length of the CDR3 is 16 residues. V gave up 3 bases and J gave up 0 bases, with 14 bases separating them. CDR1 and CDR2 (germline): LNHDA, SQIVND (reference sequence). The CDR3 is CASSIRAGYMNTEAFF. DNA for the CDR3: TGTGCCAGTAGTATCCGGGCAGGGTATATGAACACTGAAGCTTTCTTT.

V usage is TRBV25-1 and J usage is TRBJ2-1; D remains unclear. This CDR3 is built from 14 residues. Trimming removed 4 bases at V and 1 base at J, with 8 bases between. Germline CDR1 MGHDK, CDR2 SYGVNS. CDR3 protein: CASSVPPSYNEQFF. The CDR3 region has the DNA TGTGCCAGCAGTGTTCCCCCTTCCTACAATGAGCAGTTCTTC.

The rearrangement uses TRBV28 and TRBJ1-4, with D possibly TRBD1 on 5 matching bases. Trimming removed 3 bases from V and 0 bases from J, with 14 bases in between. The CDR3 consists of 17 residues. The V gene's germline CDR1 is MDHEN and CDR2 SYDVKM. The CDR3 is CASSFTAGGATNEKLFF. The CDR3 DNA reads TGTGCCAGCAGTTTTACGGCAGGAGGGGCAACTAATGAAAAACTGTTTTTT.

This clone was seen at least ten times. This sequence joins TRBV3-1 (or the pseudogene TRBV3-2) and TRBJ2-3; TRBD2 matches 8 bases. Trimming at V came to 2 bases and at J to 4 bases, leaving 17 bases not matched to a gene. Germline assignment: CDR1 LGHDT and CDR2 YNNKEL (reference sequence). The CDR3 spans 19 residues. The CDR3 DNA sequence: TGTGCCAGCAGCCAATCAGCCGTGGGGAACGGGGGGGCAGCAGATACGCAGTATTTT. Amino acid sequence: CASSQSAVGNGGAADTQYF.

The chain has TRBV7-2 and TRBJ1-6; maybe TRBD1 (5 bases). Germline assignment: CDR1 SGHTA and CDR2 FQGNSA. V lost 2 bases and J lost 10, with 12 bases in between. CDR3 length: 14 residues. This chain's CDR3 is CASSLIARGSPLHF. The DNA of the CDR3 is TGTGCCAGCAGCTTAATCGCCCGGGGCTCACCCCTCCACTTT.

This clone was detected only a few times. V is TRBV6-6 and J is TRBJ2-3, with TRBD1 matching 8 bases. This CDR3 has 15 residues. After removal of 5 bases from V and 2 bases from J, the junction contained 6 bases not matched to a gene. Germline V CDR1 and CDR2: MNHNY, SVGAGI (reference sequence). The CDR3 bases are TGTGCCAGCAGTCACTGGACAGGGTACACAGATACGCAGTATTTT. Its protein product is CASSHWTGYTDTQYF.

The chain couples TRBV3-1 (or the pseudogene TRBV3-2) to TRBJ2-3, with 7 nucleotides matching TRBD1. The CDR3 spans 15 residues. Germline V gene sequence: CDR1 LGHDT, CDR2 YNNKEL (reference sequence). The ends lost 5 bases at V and 5 bases at J; junction bases unmatched: 10. CDR3 nucleotide sequence: TGTGCCAGCAGCGCTAGACAGGGACGGGGAGATACGCAGTATTTT. This codes for CASSARQGRGDTQYF.

The chain combines TRBV5-1 with TRBJ2-5; tentatively, D is TRBD1 (5 bases). V was clipped by 3 bases and J by 2 bases, with 8 bases between them. CDR3 length: 13 amino acids. Germline lookup yields CDR1 SGHRS and CDR2 YFSETQ. In nucleotides, the CDR3 is TGCGCCAGCAGCTCCAGGGAACAAGAGACCCAGTACTTC. Translating gives CASSSREQETQYF.

This clone was counted at least ten times. CDR3 residues: CACGLGRHEQYF. The CDR3 nucleotides are TGTGCCTGCGGGCTAGGGAGGCACGAGCAGTACTTC. This sequence joins TRBV30 and TRBJ2-7; D might be TRBD2 (6 bases). Germline lookup yields CDR1 GTSNPN and CDR2 SVGIG (reference sequence). The CDR3 spans 12 residues. Trimming shortened V by 6 bases and J by 5 bases, and 14 bases separated the two germline ends. The entire variable domain, with the rest obtained from reference TRBV30 and TRBJ2-7, is as follows: SQTIHQWPATLVQPVGSPLSLECTVEGTSNPNLYWYRQAAGRGLQLLFYSVGIGQISSEVPQNLSASRPQDRQFILSSKKLLLSDSGFYLCACGLGRHEQYFGPGTRLTVT.